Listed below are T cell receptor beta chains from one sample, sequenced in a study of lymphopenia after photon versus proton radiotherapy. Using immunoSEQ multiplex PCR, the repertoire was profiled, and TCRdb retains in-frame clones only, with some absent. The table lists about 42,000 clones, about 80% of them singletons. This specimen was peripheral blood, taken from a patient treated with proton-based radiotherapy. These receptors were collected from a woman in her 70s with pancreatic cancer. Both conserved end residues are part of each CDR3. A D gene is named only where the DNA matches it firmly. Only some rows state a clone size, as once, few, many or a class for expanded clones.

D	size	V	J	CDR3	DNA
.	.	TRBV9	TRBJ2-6	CASSAGTAPGANVLTF	TGTGCCAGCAGCGCGGGGACGGCCCCTGGGGCCAACGTCCTGACTTTC
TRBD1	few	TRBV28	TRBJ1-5	CASITGQGARGAQHF	TGTGCCAGCATCACGGGACAGGGGGCCCGTGGAGCCCAGCATTTT
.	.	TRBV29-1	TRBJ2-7	CSVGRGKGYEQYF	TGCAGCGTTGGTAGGGGAAAAGGATACGAGCAGTACTTC
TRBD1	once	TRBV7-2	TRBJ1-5	CASSSRTGTGSLKSQHF	TGTGCCAGCAGCTCTAGGACAGGGACAGGGAGCCTTAAGTCCCAGCATTTT
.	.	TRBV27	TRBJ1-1	CASSPGFSIVNTEAFF	TGTGCCAGCAGTCCAGGATTTTCGATAGTTAACACTGAAGCTTTCTTT
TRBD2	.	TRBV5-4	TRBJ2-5	CASSLGASGRAGETQYF	TGTGCCAGCAGCTTGGGGGCTAGCGGGAGGGCCGGGGAGACCCAGTACTTC
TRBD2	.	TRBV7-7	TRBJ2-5	CASTPRGSGKEETQYF	TGTGCTAGCACCCCGAGGGGTAGCGGGAAAGAAGAGACCCAGTACTTC
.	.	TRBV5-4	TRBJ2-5	CATARAGSQETQYF	TGTGCCACGGCGCGGGCGGGTTCCCAAGAGACCCAGTACTTC
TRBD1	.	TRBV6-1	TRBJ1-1	CASSPQGAPTEAFF	TGTGCCAGCAGCCCCCAGGGGGCGCCGACTGAAGCTTTCTTT
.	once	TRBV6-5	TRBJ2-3	CASRDLGTDTQYF	TGTGCCAGCAGGGACCTCGGCACAGATACGCAGTATTTT
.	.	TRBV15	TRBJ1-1	CATSDSSSNTEAFF	TGTGCCACCTCGGACAGCTCTTCGAACACTGAAGCTTTCTTT
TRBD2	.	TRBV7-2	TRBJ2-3	CASSLAAGGLTDTQYF	TGTGCCAGCAGCTTAGCGGCGGGAGGATTGACAGATACGCAGTATTTT
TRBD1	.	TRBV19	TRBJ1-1	CASSIDRGPTEAFF	TGTGCCAGTAGTATCGACAGGGGTCCCACTGAAGCTTTCTTT
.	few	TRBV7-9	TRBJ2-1	CASSFSGTSYNEQFF	TGTGCCAGCAGTTTTTCAGGAACCTCCTACAATGAGCAGTTCTTC
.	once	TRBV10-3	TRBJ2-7	CAISPSTLNYEQYF	TGTGCCATCAGTCCTTCCACTCTTAACTACGAGCAGTACTTC
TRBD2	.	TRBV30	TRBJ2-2	CAWSRLAGATGELFF	TGTGCCTGGAGTAGGCTAGCGGGAGCGACCGGGGAGCTGTTTTTT
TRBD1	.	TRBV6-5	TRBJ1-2	CASSSWGDRGDGYTF	TGTGCCAGCAGTTCCTGGGGGGACAGGGGGGATGGCTACACCTTC
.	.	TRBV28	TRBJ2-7	CASSKEKEQYF	TGTGCCAGCTCCAAGGAAAAGGAGCAGTACTTC
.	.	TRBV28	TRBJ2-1	CASSLAQAYNEQFF	TGTGCCAGCAGTTTAGCACAGGCCTACAATGAGCAGTTCTTC
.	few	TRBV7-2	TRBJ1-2	CASSLGDPRYGYTF	TGTGCCAGCAGCTTAGGCGACCCTCGATATGGCTACACCTTC
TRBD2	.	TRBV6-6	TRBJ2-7	CASSFGGSRYEQYF	TGTGCCAGCAGTTTCGGCGGGAGCCGCTACGAGCAGTACTTC
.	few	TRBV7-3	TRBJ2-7	CASSLSGARSEQYF	TGTGCCAGCAGCTTATCCGGAGCACGCTCCGAGCAGTACTTC
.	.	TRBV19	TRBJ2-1	CASTEATGRGEQFF	TGTGCCAGTACGGAAGCGACAGGGCGGGGTGAGCAGTTCTTC
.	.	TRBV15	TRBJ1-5	CATSRDQKSDQPQHF	TGTGCCACCAGCAGAGATCAAAAGTCGGACCAGCCCCAGCATTTT
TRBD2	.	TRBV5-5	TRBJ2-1	CASSLTSGGPNEQFF	TGTGCCAGCAGCTTAACCAGCGGGGGACCCAATGAGCAGTTCTTC
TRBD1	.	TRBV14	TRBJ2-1	CASSLTGGLNNEQFF	TGTGCCAGCAGCCTGACAGGGGGCTTGAACAATGAGCAGTTCTTC
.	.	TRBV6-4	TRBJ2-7	CASRPPSINEQYF	TGTGCCAGCAGACCCCCGTCAATAAACGAGCAGTACTTC
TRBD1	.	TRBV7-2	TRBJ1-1	CASILRQGAWNTEAFF	TGTGCCAGCATATTAAGACAGGGGGCGTGGAACACTGAAGCTTTCTTT
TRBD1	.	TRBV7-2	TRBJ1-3	CASSHIQGAGNTIYF	TGTGCCAGCAGCCATATACAGGGGGCTGGAAACACCATATATTTT
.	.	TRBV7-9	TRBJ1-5	CASSLQGDSNQPQHF	TGTGCCAGCAGCCTCCAGGGCGATAGCAATCAGCCCCAGCATTTT
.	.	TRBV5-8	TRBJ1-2	CASSLGPGYGYTF	TGTGCCAGCAGCTTGGGACCAGGGTATGGCTACACCTTC
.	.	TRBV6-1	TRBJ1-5	CASSRLDSNQPQHF	TGTGCCAGCTCTCGGTTGGATAGCAATCAGCCCCAGCATTTT
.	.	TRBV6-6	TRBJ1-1	CASSEGQNTEAFF	TGTGCCAGCAGTGAGGGACAGAACACTGAAGCTTTCTTT
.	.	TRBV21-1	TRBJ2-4	CASSKVGAREGTLAKNIQYF	TGTGCCAGCAGCAAAGTGGGGGCGCGGGAAGGCACTCTAGCCAAAAACATTCAGTACTTC
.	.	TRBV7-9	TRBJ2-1	CASAPDLLNEQFF	TGTGCCAGCGCCCCTGATCTCCTCAATGAGCAGTTCTTC
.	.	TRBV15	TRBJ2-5	CATSRVLGEETQYF	TGTGCCACCAGCAGAGTGTTGGGGGAAGAGACCCAGTACTTC
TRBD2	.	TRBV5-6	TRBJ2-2	CASSLLAGVLTGELFF	TGTGCCAGCAGCTTACTAGCGGGAGTTTTGACCGGGGAGCTGTTTTTT
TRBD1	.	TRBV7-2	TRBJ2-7	CASSFRGLYEQYF	TGTGCCAGCAGCTTCAGGGGGCTCTACGAGCAGTACTTC
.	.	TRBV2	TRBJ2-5	CASSGAETQYF	TGTGCCAGCAGTGGAGCAGAGACCCAGTACTTC
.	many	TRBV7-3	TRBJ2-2	CASSPSGADTGELFF	TGTGCCAGCAGCCCCAGTGGGGCGGACACCGGGGAGCTGTTTTTT
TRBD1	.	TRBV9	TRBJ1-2	CASSVDGQAHGYTF	TGTGCCAGCAGCGTAGATGGACAGGCCCATGGCTACACCTTC
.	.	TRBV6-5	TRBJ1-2	CASSYSGLPGGGYTF	TGTGCCAGCAGTTACTCCGGCCTTCCGGGGGGTGGCTACACCTTC
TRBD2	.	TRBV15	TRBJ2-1	CATSRGSRTSGIDEQFF	TGTGCCACCAGCCGAGGTAGCCGGACTAGCGGGATAGATGAGCAGTTCTTC
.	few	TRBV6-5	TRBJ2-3	CASSYSLMTSTDTQYF	TGTGCCAGCAGTTACTCGCTAATGACTAGCACAGATACGCAGTATTTT
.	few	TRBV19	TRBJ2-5	CATSEGTQYF	TGTGCCACCTCGGAGGGGACCCAGTACTTC
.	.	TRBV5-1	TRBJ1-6	CASSLESGTTPLHF	TGCGCCAGCAGCTTGGAGTCAGGTACAACACCCCTCCACTTT
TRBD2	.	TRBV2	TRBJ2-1	CASSGLAGVGLGEQFF	TGTGCCAGCAGTGGTCTAGCGGGAGTGGGTTTGGGTGAGCAGTTCTTC
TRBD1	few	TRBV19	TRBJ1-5	CASRTGKSNQPQHF	TGTGCCAGTAGGACAGGGAAGAGCAATCAGCCCCAGCATTTT
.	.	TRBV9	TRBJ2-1	CASSVAPSDNEQFF	TGTGCCAGCAGCGTAGCCCCTAGTGACAATGAGCAGTTCTTC
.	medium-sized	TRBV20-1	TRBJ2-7	CSARDIFEQYF	TGCAGTGCTAGAGATATCTTCGAGCAGTACTTC
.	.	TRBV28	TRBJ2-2	CASSLGAGVTGELFF	TGTGCCAGCAGTTTGGGGGCAGGGGTCACCGGGGAGCTGTTTTTT
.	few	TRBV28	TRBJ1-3	CASTFTPPGGSSGNTIYF	TGTGCCAGCACCTTTACTCCCCCTGGGGGCTCATCAGGAAACACCATATATTTT
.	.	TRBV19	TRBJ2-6	CASSGAGLRSSGANVLTF	TGTGCCAGTAGTGGGGCTGGCCTCAGGAGCTCTGGGGCCAACGTCCTGACTTTC
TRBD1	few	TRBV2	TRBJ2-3	CARGTGGVDTQYF	TGTGCCAGGGGGACAGGGGGAGTAGATACGCAGTATTTT
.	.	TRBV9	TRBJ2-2	CASSSGGLPYTGELFF	TGTGCCAGCAGCAGCGGAGGGCTACCCTACACCGGGGAGCTGTTTTTT